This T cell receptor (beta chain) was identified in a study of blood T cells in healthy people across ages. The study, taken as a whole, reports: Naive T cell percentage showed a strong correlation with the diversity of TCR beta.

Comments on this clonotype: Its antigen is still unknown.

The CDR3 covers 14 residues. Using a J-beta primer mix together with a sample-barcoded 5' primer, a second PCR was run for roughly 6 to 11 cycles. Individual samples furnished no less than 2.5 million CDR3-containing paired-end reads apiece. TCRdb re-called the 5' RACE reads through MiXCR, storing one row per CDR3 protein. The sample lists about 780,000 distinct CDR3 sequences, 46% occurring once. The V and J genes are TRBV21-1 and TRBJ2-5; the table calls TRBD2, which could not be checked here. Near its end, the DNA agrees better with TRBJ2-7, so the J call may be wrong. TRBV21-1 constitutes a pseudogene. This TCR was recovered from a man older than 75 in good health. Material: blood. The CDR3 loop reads CASTPAIRAHEQYF. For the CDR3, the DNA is TGTGCCAGCACCCCAGCAATCCGGGCCCACGAGCAGTACTTC.